This T cell receptor beta chain was identified during a study of radiation and T cells in renal cell carcinoma. Study-level points and caveats: No pretreatment tumor biopsies were available for baseline clonotypes. Top tumor clonotypes rose in blood 2 weeks post-radiation, then contracted.

Germline V lookup: CDR1 SGHTA, CDR2 FQGNSA. V dropped 2 bases and J dropped 9; count of bases not matched to a gene: 9. The CDR3 totals 16 residues. The method was immunoSEQ multiplex PCR; TCRdb's version includes in-frame clones alone and lacks a portion of them. The data show about 91,000 clones, 65% to 85% seen once. Comment on this clone: What it binds is not known.

The sample's time point: baseline pretreatment blood. The treatment is: 15 Gy SBRT to primary tumor, nephrectomy 4 weeks later. Radiation-treated patients gave blood at baseline, week 2 and week 4. The tumor was a clear cell renal cell carcinoma. The TCR comes from a man in his 60s with renal cell carcinoma. This chain uses TRBV7-2 with TRBJ1-4; 10 bases match TRBD1. Specimen: blood, collected from a patient whose treatment included radiotherapy and nephrectomy. Written as DNA, the CDR3 is TGTGCCAGCAGCTTAAGGTTGGGACAGGGGATTCAAAAACTGTTTTTT. It is translated as CASSLRLGQGIQKLFF.